This T cell receptor (beta chain) was sequenced for a study of graft-versus-host responses after intestinal transplantation. Whole-study findings and limits: Early post-transplant HvG declines tracked with peak circulating GvH clone levels.

There are 14 residues in the CDR3. Germline CDR1 SGHTS, CDR2 YDEGEE. The V and J ends lost 0 bases and 4 bases respectively, with 8 bases between them. Using immunoSEQ multiplex PCR, the repertoire was profiled, and TCRdb retains in-frame clones only, with some absent. The data hold fewer than 95,000 clones, with roughly 93% observed a single time. With respect to this clone: The antigen remains undetermined.

This rearrangement joins TRBV5-8 to TRBJ1-5, with a tentative D call TRBD1 (5 bases). The source of this sequence is a human donor who received an intestinal transplant. Material: unstimulated CD8+ T cells sorted from spleen or lymph node cells, obtained before intestinal transplant. CDR3 sequence: CASSLGAGNQPQHF. The CDR3 nucleotides read TGTGCCAGCAGCTTGGGGGCAGGGAATCAGCCCCAGCATTTT. Based on the CDR3 plus reference TRBV5-8 and TRBJ1-5, the full variable domain is EAGVTQSPTHLIKTRGQQATLRCSPISGHTSVYWYQQALGLGLQFLLWYDEGEERNRGNFPPRFSGRQFPNYSSELNVNALELEDSALYLCASSLGAGNQPQHFGDGTRLSIL.